Shown below are 22 T cell receptor beta chains from a single sample sequenced in a study of blood T cell repertoires in COVID-19. Sequencing was performed with immunoSEQ multiplex PCR; in TCRdb, only in-frame clones are kept and a portion is missing. The table includes under 200,000 clones, more than 85% detected once. Material for sequencing was peripheral blood. Source of these receptors: a man aged 55 to 70 with COVID-19, enrolled during active disease.

J is TRBJ2-5 and V is TRBV15; 9 bases align to TRBD1. The ends lost 4 bases at V and 5 bases at J; junction bases unmatched: 11. This CDR3 has 16 residues. CDR1 is LNHNV and CDR2 is YYDKDF in the germline V gene (reference sequence). CDR3 sequence reads: CATSKPAGQGRETQYF. The CDR3 coding sequence is TGTGCCACCAGCAAACCAGCGGGACAGGGTCGGGAGACCCAGTACTTC.

The gene calls are TRBV19 and TRBJ2-2; possible D gene TRBD1, 6 bases. The CDR3 runs to 16 residues. Germline CDR1 LNHDA, CDR2 SQIVND (reference sequence). Trimming took 6 bases from V and 4 from J, leaving 18 bases between them. In nucleotides, the CDR3 is TGTGCCAGTAGCCCCGCGGCAGGGGTGCCCACCGGGGAGCTGTTTTTT. Protein sequence: CASSPAAGVPTGELFF.

V is TRBV9 and J is TRBJ1-2; 9 bases line up with TRBD1. The CDR3 length is 13 residues. Per the germline V gene, CDR1 is SGDLS and CDR2 is YYNGEE. With 4 bases clipped from V and 6 bases from J, the junction kept 4 bases outside the gene matches. The CDR3 DNA reads TGTGCCAGCAGCAGGGACAGGGACGATGGCTACACCTTC. It specifies CASSRDRDDGYTF.

The V call is TRBV30, the J call TRBJ1-6; D possibly corresponds to TRBD1 (5 bases). Trimming left V 0 bases short and J 10 bases short, with 13 bases between. The CDR3 length is 14 residues. Germline V gene sequence: CDR1 GTSNPN, CDR2 SVGIG (reference sequence). Here the CDR3 DNA reads TGTGCCTGGAGTGTAATGGGGCACGGGTCACCCCTCCACTTT. Protein product: CAWSVMGHGSPLHF.

This clone has only a few counts. V usage is TRBV2 and J usage is TRBJ2-3; tentatively, D is TRBD2 (6 bases). CDR1 is SNHLY and CDR2 is FYNNEI in the germline V gene. The V end was cut by 4 bases, the J end by 4 bases, with 12 bases between. This CDR3 comprises 14 residues. The CDR3 is CASSVVGSADTQYF. DNA of the CDR3: TGTGCCAGCAGTGTTGTCGGGAGTGCAGATACGCAGTATTTT.

The chain joins TRBV19 to TRBJ1-5; a possible D gene is TRBD1 (5 bases). The V gene's germline CDR1 is LNHDA and CDR2 SQIVND (reference sequence). V was clipped by 5 bases and J by 6 bases, with 14 bases between them. The CDR3 runs 14 residues. This CDR3 reads CASSGSWGSQPQHF. The DNA of the CDR3 is TGTGCCAGTAGTGGCAGCTGGGGCAGTCAGCCCCAGCATTTT.

This sequence joins TRBV12-3 or TRBV12-4 and TRBJ1-2; D is perhaps TRBD1 (6 bases). Trimming removed 3 bases at V and 11 bases at J, with 13 bases between. The CDR3 spans 12 residues. CDR3 nucleotide sequence: TGTGCCAGCAGTTTGGGGGCAGTTGGGTACACCTTC. It yields the protein CASSLGAVGYTF.

The chain links TRBV28 to TRBJ2-7, with no clear D. In germline, CDR1 is MDHEN, CDR2 SYDVKM. The CDR3 loop spans 11 amino acids. Trimming left V 8 bases short and J 4 bases short, with 9 bases between. DNA for the CDR3: TGTGCCAGCGGGCCAAGTTACGAGCAGTACTTC. This codes for CASGPSYEQYF.

V and J are TRBV6-5 and TRBJ1-2, with D tentatively TRBD1 (5 bases). Germline loops: CDR1 MNHEY, CDR2 SVGAGI. The CDR3 is 13 amino acids. Trimming removed 11 bases at V and 2 bases at J, with 15 bases between. The CDR3 here is CAGTRSGNYGYTF. Written as DNA, the CDR3 is TGTGCCGGCACGAGGTCAGGGAACTATGGCTACACCTTC.

The chain couples TRBV18 to TRBJ2-1, with 8 bases fitting TRBD1. Germline loops: CDR1 KGHSH, CDR2 LQKENI. This CDR3 is built from 16 residues. V shed 2 bases and J 4 bases; nucleotides not matched to a gene: 7. CDR3 nucleotides: TGTGCCAGCTCACCAAGGAGACAGGGGACATACAATGAGCAGTTCTTC. Translating it yields CASSPRRQGTYNEQFF.

The chain recombines TRBV6-1 with TRBJ2-2, with D maybe TRBD2 (5 bases). Between the trimmed V and J ends, which lost 1 base and 4 bases, there was a span of 16 bases. This CDR3 region has 17 residues. The V gene's germline CDR1 is MNHNS and CDR2 SASEGT. CDR3 in DNA: TGTGCCAGCAGTGAAGAGGTGCGGGTCGCCCTCACCGGGGAGCTGTTTTTT. Translating it yields CASSEEVRVALTGELFF.

The chain has TRBV10-3 and TRBJ2-1; 9 bases map to TRBD2. This CDR3 region has 14 residues. Germline lookup yields CDR1 ENHRY and CDR2 SYGVKD. The V gene end was trimmed by 4 bases and the J gene end by 5 bases; junction bases not matched to a gene: 3. The CDR3 loop is CAISGLAGNNEQFF. The CDR3 DNA reads as TGTGCCATCAGTGGGCTAGCGGGGAACAATGAGCAGTTCTTC.

The sample holds one count of this clone. CDR3 in amino acids: CASSKRQGASYEQYF. The DNA of the CDR3 is TGTGCCAGCAGCAAGAGACAGGGGGCCTCCTACGAGCAGTACTTC. V usage is TRBV6-5 and J usage is TRBJ2-7; TRBD1 matches 10 bases. The CDR3 length is 15 residues. CDR1 is MNHEY and CDR2 is SVGAGI in the germline V gene. V was clipped by 6 bases and J by 0 bases; unmatched bases: 5.

V gene TRBV13 combines with J gene TRBJ1-2; TRBD1 aligns across 7 bases. V shed 3 bases and J 8 bases; nucleotides not matched to a gene: 3. Germline V CDR1 and CDR2: PRHDT, FYEKMQ (reference sequence). This CDR3 region has 12 residues. The CDR3: CASSFTGVGYTF. CDR3 in DNA: TGTGCCAGCAGCTTTACAGGGGTAGGCTACACCTTC. The full variable domain, with the rest looked up from reference TRBV13 and TRBJ1-2, is AAGVIQSPRHLIKEKRETATLKCYPIPRHDTVYWYQQGPGQDPQFLISFYEKMQSDKGSIPDRFSAQQFSDYHSELNMSSLELGDSALYFCASSFTGVGYTFGSGTRLTVV.

The rearrangement links TRBV27 to TRBJ2-7; 13 positions agree with TRBD2. Germline values: CDR1 MNHEY, CDR2 SMNVEV (reference sequence). CDR3 length equals 13 residues. J lost 6 bases, V lost 11 bases, and 7 bases had no gene match. The CDR3 DNA sequence: TGTGCCGCCGGACTAGCGGGAGTACGCGAGCAGTACTTC. Protein product: CAAGLAGVREQYF.

The chain recombines TRBV15 with TRBJ2-7; 8 bases line up with TRBD1. Trimming cost V 2 bases and J 6 bases; bases outside gene matches: 9. Germline CDR1 LNHNV, CDR2 YYDKDF (reference sequence). The CDR3 loop spans 15 amino acids. CDR3: CATSRPLRTGIEQYF. The CDR3 DNA is TGTGCCACCAGCAGACCCCTAAGGACAGGGATCGAGCAGTACTTC.

The gene calls are TRBV6-5 and TRBJ2-5; tentatively, D is TRBD1 (6 bases). V dropped 5 bases and J dropped 1 base, with 11 bases sitting between them. Per the germline V gene, CDR1 is MNHEY and CDR2 is SVGAGI. CDR3 size: 14 residues. The CDR3 reads CASSRRQVQETQYF. CDR3 nucleotide sequence: TGTGCCAGCAGTAGACGACAGGTCCAAGAGACCCAGTACTTC.

The chain is built from TRBV9 and TRBJ2-7; 7 bases match TRBD1. CDR3 length: 15 amino acids. Germline CDR1 is SGDLS and CDR2 is YYNGEE. V shed 0 bases and J 2 bases; nucleotides not matched to a gene: 5. The DNA for the CDR3 is TGTGCCAGCAGCGTAGCCGACAGGGCCCCCTACGAGCAGTACTTC. Residues: CASSVADRAPYEQYF. Based on the CDR3 plus reference TRBV9 and TRBJ2-7, the full variable domain is DSGVTQTPKHLITATGQRVTLRCSPRSGDLSVYWYQQSLDQGLQFLIQYYNGEERAKGNILERFSAQQFPDLHSELNLSSLELGDSALYFCASSVADRAPYEQYFGPGTRLTVT.

This clone occurred a few times. This chain connects TRBV28 to TRBJ1-2; 7 positions match TRBD1. This CDR3 is built from 13 residues. Trimming cost V 6 bases and J 5 bases; bases outside gene matches: 6. Germline values: CDR1 MDHEN, CDR2 SYDVKM. As DNA, the CDR3 is TGTGCCAGCAGGTCCAAGACAGGGTATGGCTACACCTTC. This codes for CASRSKTGYGYTF.

This clone has a single count. The chain employs TRBV18 and TRBJ2-1, with 10 bases fitting TRBD2. Germline V gene data show CDR1 as KGHSH and CDR2 as LQKENI. V trimming: 3 bases; J trimming: 4 bases; junction bases outside the gene matches: 6. The CDR3 covers 16 residues. In DNA, the CDR3 is TGTGCCAGCTCACCGAGGACTAGCGGAGCGTACAATGAGCAGTTCTTC. Protein sequence: CASSPRTSGAYNEQFF.

This clone was seen a few times. This chain links TRBV27 with TRBJ2-2; TRBD1 agrees at 7 bases. The trim removed 2 bases at V and 6 bases at J, leaving 9 bases unmatched. CDR1 MNHEY and CDR2 SMNVEV come from the germline V gene (reference sequence). This CDR3 region has 16 residues. The CDR3 spells CASSLERQGRPGELFF. In nucleotides, the CDR3 is TGTGCCAGCAGTTTAGAGAGACAGGGTCGGCCCGGGGAGCTGTTTTTT.

The chain links TRBV27 to TRBJ2-7; weak D call: TRBD1 (6 bases). Germline V gives CDR1 MNHEY, CDR2 SMNVEV (reference sequence). Deletions cut 6 bases from V and 0 bases from J, with 21 bases between. This CDR3 is 17 amino acids long. CDR3 coding DNA: TGTGCCAGCAGACTATCCCCCAGACAGGCACTCTCCTACGAGCAGTACTTC. Its translation is CASRLSPRQALSYEQYF.